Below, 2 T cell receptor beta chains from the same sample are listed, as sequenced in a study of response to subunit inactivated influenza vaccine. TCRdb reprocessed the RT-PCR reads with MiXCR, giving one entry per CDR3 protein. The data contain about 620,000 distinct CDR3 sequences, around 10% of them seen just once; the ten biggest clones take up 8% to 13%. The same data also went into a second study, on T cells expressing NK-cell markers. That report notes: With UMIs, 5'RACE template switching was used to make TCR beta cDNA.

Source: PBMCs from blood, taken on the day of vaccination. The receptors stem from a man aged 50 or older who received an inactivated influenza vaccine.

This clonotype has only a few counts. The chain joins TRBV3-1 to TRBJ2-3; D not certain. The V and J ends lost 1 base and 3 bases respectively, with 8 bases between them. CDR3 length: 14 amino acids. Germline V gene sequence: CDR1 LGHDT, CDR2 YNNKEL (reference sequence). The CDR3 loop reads CASSQAPQTDTQYF. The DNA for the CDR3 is TGTGCCAGCAGCCAAGCGCCCCAGACAGATACGCAGTATTTT.

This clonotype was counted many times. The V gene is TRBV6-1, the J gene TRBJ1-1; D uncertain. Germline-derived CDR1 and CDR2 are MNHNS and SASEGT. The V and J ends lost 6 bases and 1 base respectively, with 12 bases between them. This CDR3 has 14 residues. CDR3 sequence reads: CASRPGRTNTEAFF. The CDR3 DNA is TGTGCCAGCAGACCCGGACGGACGAACACTGAAGCTTTCTTT.